A selection of T cell receptor beta chains follows, all from one sample in a study of T cell responses to AZD1222 COVID-19 vaccine. The table came from immunoSEQ multiplex PCR; TCRdb's copy has only in-frame clones and leaves some out. The data contain 150,000 or so clones, roughly nine tenths of them seen just once; the ten biggest clones take up approximately 3.8%. The sample consisted of peripheral blood, taken 28 days after the second AZD1222 dose. All receptors derive from an adult who received the AZD1222 COVID-19 vaccine. Each CDR3 is given with its conserved first and last residue. Fields, in order: clone size, D gene, V gene, J gene, CDR3 DNA, CDR3 protein. A D gene is named only where the DNA matches it firmly. Clone size, where shown, is once, few, many, or a class for clones that have expanded.

size: NA
D: NA
V: TRBV6-2/TRBV6-3
J: TRBJ2-7
DNA: TGTGCCAGCAGTTATAGGCGGGTGAGGGCATCCTACGAGCAGTACTTC
CDR3: CASSYRRVRASYEQYF

size: NA
D: TRBD2
V: TRBV5-1
J: TRBJ2-1
DNA: TGCGCCAGCAGCTTGGTGGGTAGCGGGAGAGATGAGCAGTTCTTC
CDR3: CASSLVGSGRDEQFF

size: NA
D: TRBD2
V: TRBV5-1
J: TRBJ2-1
DNA: TGCGCCAGCAGCTTATTAGCGGGAGGAGAGTACAATGAGCAGTTCTTC
CDR3: CASSLLAGGEYNEQFF

size: NA
D: NA
V: TRBV11-2
J: TRBJ2-3
DNA: TGTGCCAGCAGCTTCGGGCCCGGGACGCAGTATTTT
CDR3: CASSFGPGTQYF

size: NA
D: NA
V: TRBV19
J: TRBJ2-2
DNA: TGTGCCAGTAGTTCCAGCGAAGTCACCGGGGAGCTGTTTTTT
CDR3: CASSSSEVTGELFF

size: NA
D: NA
V: TRBV5-1
J: TRBJ1-2
DNA: TGCGCCAGCAGTTTCCGCGATCAGACAGGTCGGTATGGCTACACCTTC
CDR3: CASSFRDQTGRYGYTF

size: NA
D: NA
V: TRBV27
J: TRBJ1-6
DNA: TGTGCCAGCAGTTTATCCGGGCGAAATTCACCCCTCCACTTT
CDR3: CASSLSGRNSPLHF

size: NA
D: TRBD1
V: TRBV19
J: TRBJ1-2
DNA: TGTGCCAGTAGTATAAGGACAACAGGGGGCAAAGACTACACCTTC
CDR3: CASSIRTTGGKDYTF

size: NA
D: NA
V: TRBV20-1
J: TRBJ2-7
DNA: TGCAGTGCTAGTCGGGACGCAGGAACCTACGAGCAGTACTTC
CDR3: CSASRDAGTYEQYF

size: NA
D: NA
V: TRBV30
J: TRBJ2-7
DNA: TGTGCCTGGAGGAGAGGGCTAGTCTACGAGCAGTACTTC
CDR3: CAWRRGLVYEQYF

size: NA
D: TRBD2
V: TRBV6-5
J: TRBJ2-3
DNA: TGTGCCAGCAGTTACGAGAGCGGGGAAGATACGCAGTATTTT
CDR3: CASSYESGEDTQYF

size: NA
D: TRBD1
V: TRBV11-3
J: TRBJ1-1
DNA: TGTGCCAGCAGCACCCGACAGGGGAACACTGAAGCTTTCTTT
CDR3: CASSTRQGNTEAFF

size: NA
D: NA
V: TRBV7-2
J: TRBJ1-3
DNA: TGTGCCAGCAGCTTAGCACTTAGCTCTGGAAACACCATATATTTT
CDR3: CASSLALSSGNTIYF

size: NA
D: NA
V: TRBV5-6
J: TRBJ1-6
DNA: TGTGCCAGCAGCTTAGGGGGGTATAATTCACCCCTCCACTTT
CDR3: CASSLGGYNSPLHF

size: NA
D: TRBD2
V: TRBV18
J: TRBJ2-1
DNA: TGTGCCAGCTCAAATCTAGCGGGAGGGCCTGATGAGCAGTTCTTC
CDR3: CASSNLAGGPDEQFF

size: NA
D: NA
V: TRBV10-3
J: TRBJ2-5
DNA: TGTGCCATCAGAGGCGGGGGCCAAGGATCCGAGACCCAGTACTTC
CDR3: CAIRGGGQGSETQYF

size: NA
D: TRBD2
V: TRBV7-9
J: TRBJ2-5
DNA: TGTGCCAGCAGCCAACAGCGGGGGCGGCAAGAGACCCAGTACTTC
CDR3: CASSQQRGRQETQYF

size: few
D: TRBD2
V: TRBV19
J: TRBJ2-1
DNA: TGTGCCAGTAGTAAGCGGGAGGGCAATGAGCAGTTCTTC
CDR3: CASSKREGNEQFF

size: NA
D: TRBD1
V: TRBV19
J: TRBJ2-5
DNA: TGTGCCAGTTCGGCCACAGGGGGCGCGTTAGAGACCCAGTACTTC
CDR3: CASSATGGALETQYF

size: NA
D: TRBD1
V: TRBV10-3
J: TRBJ1-2
DNA: TGTGCCATGGCCCCGGACAGGGGGCTGGTTGGCTACACCTTC
CDR3: CAMAPDRGLVGYTF

size: NA
D: NA
V: TRBV5-4
J: TRBJ1-6
DNA: TGTGCCAGCAGCTTGACAGGAGTCTATAATTCACCCCTCCACTTT
CDR3: CASSLTGVYNSPLHF

size: NA
D: NA
V: TRBV30
J: TRBJ2-5
DNA: TGTGCCTGGAAGTGGTACAGGAACCAAGAGACCCAGTACTTC
CDR3: CAWKWYRNQETQYF

size: NA
D: TRBD2
V: TRBV7-2
J: TRBJ2-1
DNA: TGTGCCAGCAGCTTAGCTAGCGGGGACCACAATGAGCAGTTCTTC
CDR3: CASSLASGDHNEQFF

size: NA
D: NA
V: TRBV5-4
J: TRBJ2-1
DNA: TGTGCCAGCAGTACGCAGGGAGGTTTAGGCAATGAGCAGTTCTTC
CDR3: CASSTQGGLGNEQFF

size: once
D: NA
V: TRBV5-5
J: TRBJ1-3
DNA: TGTGCCAGCAGCTTGAGGGACGGCCAGGTTGGAAACACCATATATTTT
CDR3: CASSLRDGQVGNTIYF

size: NA
D: NA
V: TRBV28
J: TRBJ2-7
DNA: TGTGCCAGCAGTTTATCAGGGTCCACCAGCCACGAGCAGTACTTC
CDR3: CASSLSGSTSHEQYF

size: NA
D: TRBD1
V: TRBV30
J: TRBJ1-4
DNA: TGTGCCTGGAGTACCGGGACAGGGTTTCGGAAACTGTTTTTT
CDR3: CAWSTGTGFRKLFF

size: NA
D: NA
V: TRBV2
J: TRBJ2-1
DNA: TGTGCCAGGAAGGGGTCTTCCACTGAGCAGTTCTTC
CDR3: CARKGSSTEQFF

size: NA
D: NA
V: TRBV24-1
J: TRBJ2-6
DNA: TGTGCCACCAGTGCGGGGAGCAGGGCAGTCTTCGGGGCCAACGTCCTGACTTTC
CDR3: CATSAGSRAVFGANVLTF

size: NA
D: NA
V: TRBV28
J: TRBJ1-4
DNA: TGTGCCAGCAAAATGGCGGTTGGTGAAAAACTGTTTTTT
CDR3: CASKMAVGEKLFF

size: NA
D: TRBD2
V: TRBV2
J: TRBJ2-1
DNA: TGTGCCAGCAGTCCCGGACTAGGCGGTGAGCAGTTCTTC
CDR3: CASSPGLGGEQFF

size: NA
D: NA
V: TRBV6-2/TRBV6-3
J: TRBJ2-7
DNA: TGTGCCAGCAGTTACCTCAGCGAGCAGTACTTC
CDR3: CASSYLSEQYF

size: once
D: NA
V: TRBV2
J: TRBJ2-7
DNA: TGTGCCAGCAGTGAAACCCTGGCAGGGGCCTACGAGCAGTACTTC
CDR3: CASSETLAGAYEQYF

size: NA
D: TRBD2
V: TRBV4-3
J: TRBJ2-1
DNA: TGCGCCAGCAGCCAAGATGGACTAGCGGGAGGGCCGGGGACCTACAATGAGCAGTTCTTC
CDR3: CASSQDGLAGGPGTYNEQFF

size: NA
D: NA
V: TRBV11-2
J: TRBJ2-1
DNA: TGTGCCAGCAGCCGTAGACTAGAGGACAATGAGCAGTTCTTC
CDR3: CASSRRLEDNEQFF

size: NA
D: NA
V: TRBV6-6
J: TRBJ1-2
DNA: TGTGCCAGCAGTTACTCGGTGAGGGATGGGGATGGCTACACCTTC
CDR3: CASSYSVRDGDGYTF

size: NA
D: TRBD1
V: TRBV30
J: TRBJ1-2
DNA: TGTGCCTGGAAGAGGGACAGGGGGGGCTATGGCTACACCTTC
CDR3: CAWKRDRGGYGYTF

size: NA
D: NA
V: TRBV6-1
J: TRBJ1-3
DNA: TGTGCCAGCAGTGAAGGCAGGGGCCAAAACACCATATATTTT
CDR3: CASSEGRGQNTIYF

size: few
D: NA
V: TRBV29-1
J: TRBJ2-5
DNA: TGCAGCGGACGGCCCAACCAAGAGACCCAGTACTTC
CDR3: CSGRPNQETQYF

size: NA
D: NA
V: TRBV5-1
J: TRBJ2-7
DNA: TGCGCCAGCAGCTTGGAAGGCTACGAGCAGTACTTC
CDR3: CASSLEGYEQYF

size: NA
D: TRBD2
V: TRBV5-1
J: TRBJ2-7
DNA: TGCGCCAGCAGCTCCGGGACTAGTACCTACGAGCAGTACTTC
CDR3: CASSSGTSTYEQYF

size: NA
D: NA
V: TRBV3-1/TRBV3-2
J: TRBJ1-4
DNA: TGTGCCAGCAGACGGGACAACAATGAAAAACTGTTTTTT
CDR3: CASRRDNNEKLFF

size: NA
D: TRBD2
V: TRBV6-5
J: TRBJ2-5
DNA: TGTGCCACCGGACTAGCGGGAGGTATGGAAGAGACCCAGTACTTC
CDR3: CATGLAGGMEETQYF

size: NA
D: NA
V: TRBV19
J: TRBJ1-5
DNA: TGTGCCAGTAGTGGGAGCCTGGCCCAGCATTTT
CDR3: CASSGSLAQHF

size: NA
D: TRBD1
V: TRBV27
J: TRBJ2-4
DNA: TGTGCCAGCAGTCCCGGGACAGGGAAAAACATTCAGTACTTC
CDR3: CASSPGTGKNIQYF